The 14 T cell receptor beta chains below all came from one sample that was sequenced in a study of cytomegalovirus exposure and HLA in healthy donors. 60 Vbeta and 13 Jbeta primers were used in PCR. TCRdb's copy holds only in-frame clones and misses some; the assay was immunoSEQ multiplex PCR. The table shows 75,000 to 95,000 clones, with roughly 83% occurring only once. Sample: PBMCs. The receptors shown here come from a man between 18 and 29 years old in good health and CMV-seronegative.

This clone was counted once. In DNA form, the CDR3 reads TGTGCCAGCAGCCTACAGCCGGGAGGGCCCCAGCATTTT. This gives the protein CASSLQPGGPQHF. The chain employs TRBV6-5 and TRBJ1-5; D is undetermined. The V gene's germline CDR1 is MNHEY and CDR2 SVGAGI. V gave up 6 bases and J gave up 9 bases, with 15 bases separating them. The CDR3 extends over 13 amino acids.

The gene calls are TRBV4-2 and TRBJ2-1, with D uncertain. V lost 1 base, J lost 1 base, and 11 bases lay in between. CDR1 and CDR2 (germline): LGHNA, YNFKEQ. CDR3 size: 16 residues. CDR3 nucleotides: TGTGCCAGCAGCCAAGTGTCTGTCACTTCCTACAATGAGCAGTTCTTC. As protein: CASSQVSVTSYNEQFF.

This CDR3 is CASSALGASGYEQYF. The CDR3 DNA is TGTGCCAGCAGTGCCCTCGGGGCTAGCGGGTACGAGCAGTACTTC. The chain joins TRBV28 to TRBJ2-7, with 8 bases that match TRBD2. V lost 5 bases and J lost 4; bases outside the gene matches: 10. Germline CDR1 and CDR2: MDHEN and SYDVKM. The CDR3 runs 15 residues.

The V gene is TRBV11-2, the J gene TRBJ2-3, with D unclear. The V end was cut by 0 bases, the J end by 1 base, with 5 bases between. CDR1 SGHAT and CDR2 FQNNGV come from the germline V gene. The CDR3 is 14 residues long. The CDR3 is CASSLDTGTDTQYF. The DNA of the CDR3 is TGTGCCAGCAGCTTAGACACAGGCACAGATACGCAGTATTTT.

Written as DNA, the CDR3 is TGCAGCGTTACGGACAGGGACTGGTCACCCCTCCACTTT. It specifies CSVTDRDWSPLHF. The chain is built from TRBV29-1 and TRBJ1-6, with 8 bases aligning to TRBD1. Germline trimming cut 5 bases from V and 10 bases from J; bases unmatched to any gene: 7. Germline values: CDR1 SQVTM, CDR2 ANQGSEA. The CDR3 has 13 residues.

This chain uses TRBV7-2 with TRBJ1-5; D is undetermined. CDR1 is SGHTA and CDR2 is FQGNSA in the germline V gene. The CDR3 length is 13 residues. V lost 1 base and J 4 bases, leaving 5 bases between the germline ends. The CDR3 region has the DNA TGTGCCAGCAGCTTAGTAGAGAATCAGCCCCAGCATTTT. Translation gives CASSLVENQPQHF. The full variable domain, completed using reference TRBV7-2 and TRBJ1-5, is GAGVSQSPSNKVTEKGKDVELRCDPISGHTALYWYRQSLGQGLEFLIYFQGNSAPDKSGLPSDRFSAERTGGSVSTLTIQRTQQEDSAVYLCASSLVENQPQHFGDGTRLSIL.

This rearrangement joins TRBV4-3 to TRBJ2-7, with a possible D match to TRBD1 (5 bases). Germline CDR1 reads LGHNA; CDR2 reads YSLEER. The CDR3 runs to 14 residues. Between the trimmed V and J ends, which lost 0 bases and 4 bases, there was a span of 10 bases. The CDR3 region has the DNA TGCGCCAGCAGCCAAGATACAGGTGGTTACGAGCAGTACTTC. Translating it yields CASSQDTGGYEQYF.

The chain is built from TRBV13 and TRBJ2-7; D gene uncertain. The V gene lost 4 bases and the J gene lost 6 bases, with 10 bases spanning the gap. This CDR3 is 12 amino acids long. The germline V gene has CDR1 PRHDT and CDR2 FYEKMQ (reference sequence). This CDR3 is CASSSTSGEQYF. In nucleotides, the CDR3 is TGTGCCAGCAGCTCCACTTCGGGCGAGCAGTACTTC.

The chain uses TRBV5-4 and TRBJ2-7; 7 nucleotides align to TRBD1. The CDR3 totals 15 residues. V lost 5 bases to trimming and J lost 2 bases; unmatched junction nucleotides: 10. The germline V gene encodes CDR1 SGHNT and CDR2 YYREEE (reference sequence). Here the CDR3 DNA reads TGTGCCAGCAGTTTATACGGGACAGAAGCCTACGAGCAGTACTTC. As protein: CASSLYGTEAYEQYF.

The chain carries TRBV4-2 and TRBJ2-1; the match to TRBD2 covers 7 bases. Trimming removed 1 base from V and 4 bases from J; junction bases left unmatched: 4. CDR3 length: 15 residues. Germline V gene lookup returns CDR1 LGHNA and CDR2 YNFKEQ. This chain's CDR3 is CASSQVAGRYNEQFF. The CDR3 DNA follows: TGTGCCAGCAGCCAAGTCGCCGGGAGGTACAATGAGCAGTTCTTC.

This chain joins TRBV6-5 and TRBJ2-7; 11 bases line up with TRBD2. Germline V gene data show CDR1 as MNHEY and CDR2 as SVGAGI. The CDR3 runs 14 residues. J gave up 5 bases and V 6 bases, and 6 bases lay outside the gene matches. CDR3 in amino acids: CASSRGLAGHEQYF. CDR3 nucleotide sequence: TGTGCCAGCAGCCGCGGACTAGCGGGCCACGAGCAGTACTTC.

This chain uses TRBV19 with TRBJ1-4; D perhaps matches TRBD1 (5 bases). The germline V gene encodes CDR1 LNHDA and CDR2 SQIVND (reference sequence). The CDR3 contains 14 residues. Trimming shortened V by 3 bases and J by 3 bases, and 8 bases separated the two germline ends. The CDR3 here is CASSIGRANEKLFF. CDR3 nucleotide sequence: TGTGCCAGTAGTATCGGCAGGGCTAATGAAAAACTGTTTTTT.

The chain joins TRBV6-5 to TRBJ2-5; the D gene is possibly TRBD2 (6 bases). With 6 bases removed from V and 4 bases from J, the gap between germline ends came to 18 bases. The length of the CDR3 is 15 residues. Germline V CDR1 and CDR2: MNHEY, SVGAGI. CDR3 sequence reads: CASSLSRGTGETQYF. CDR3 DNA sequence: TGTGCCAGCAGCCTATCGCGGGGAACGGGAGAGACCCAGTACTTC.

V and J are TRBV27 and TRBJ2-7, with a tentative D call TRBD1 (6 bases). The germline CDR1 and CDR2 sequences are MNHEY and SMNVEV (reference sequence). V dropped 2 bases and J dropped 1 base, with 12 bases sitting between them. The CDR3 is 15 residues long. In DNA, the CDR3 is TGTGCCAGCAGTTTAGAACAGGGTCTGTCCTACGAGCAGTACTTC. Translated, it gives CASSLEQGLSYEQYF.